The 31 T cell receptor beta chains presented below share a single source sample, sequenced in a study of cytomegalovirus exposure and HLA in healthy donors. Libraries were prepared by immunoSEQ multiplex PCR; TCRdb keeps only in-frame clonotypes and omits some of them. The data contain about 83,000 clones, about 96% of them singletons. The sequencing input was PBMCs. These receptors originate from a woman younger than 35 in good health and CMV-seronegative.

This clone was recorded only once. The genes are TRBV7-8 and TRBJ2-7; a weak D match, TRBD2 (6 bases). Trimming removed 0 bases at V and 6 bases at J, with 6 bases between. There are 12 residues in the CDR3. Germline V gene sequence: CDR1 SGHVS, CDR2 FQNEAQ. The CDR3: CASSLAGGEQYF. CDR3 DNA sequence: TGTGCCAGCAGCTTAGCGGGAGGCGAGCAGTACTTC.

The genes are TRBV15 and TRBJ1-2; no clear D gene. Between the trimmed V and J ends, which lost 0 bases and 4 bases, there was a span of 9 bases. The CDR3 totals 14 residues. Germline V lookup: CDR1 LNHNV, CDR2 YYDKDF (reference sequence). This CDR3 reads CATSRDPVSYGYTF. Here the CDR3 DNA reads TGTGCCACCAGCAGAGATCCAGTCTCCTATGGCTACACCTTC.

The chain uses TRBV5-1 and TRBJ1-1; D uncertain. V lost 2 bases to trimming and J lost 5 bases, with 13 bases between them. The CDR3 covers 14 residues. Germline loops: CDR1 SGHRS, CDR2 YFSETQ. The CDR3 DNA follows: TGCGCCAGCAGCTTAGGAGGAACGGGGACTGAAGCTTTCTTT. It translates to CASSLGGTGTEAFF.

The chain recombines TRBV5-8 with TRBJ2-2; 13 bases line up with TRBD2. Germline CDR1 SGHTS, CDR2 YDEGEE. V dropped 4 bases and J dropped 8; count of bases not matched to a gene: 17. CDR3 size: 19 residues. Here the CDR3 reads CASSHPSAGLAGVGGELFF. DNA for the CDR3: TGTGCCAGCAGCCACCCCTCGGCCGGACTAGCGGGAGTTGGTGGGGAGCTGTTTTTT.

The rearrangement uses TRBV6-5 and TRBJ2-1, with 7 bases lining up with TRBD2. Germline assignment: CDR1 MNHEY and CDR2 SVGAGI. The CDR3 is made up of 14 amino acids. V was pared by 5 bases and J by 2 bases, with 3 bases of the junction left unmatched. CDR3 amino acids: CASSRREAYNEQFF. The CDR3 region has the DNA TGTGCCAGCAGTAGACGGGAGGCCTACAATGAGCAGTTCTTC.

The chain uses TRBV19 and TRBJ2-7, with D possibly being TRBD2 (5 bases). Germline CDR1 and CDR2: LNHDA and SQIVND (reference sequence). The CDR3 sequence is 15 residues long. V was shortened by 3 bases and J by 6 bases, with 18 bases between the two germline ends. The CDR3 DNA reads TGTGCCAGTAGTATGAGGGCAGCCGGCCGAACCGAGCAGTACTTC. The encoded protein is CASSMRAAGRTEQYF.

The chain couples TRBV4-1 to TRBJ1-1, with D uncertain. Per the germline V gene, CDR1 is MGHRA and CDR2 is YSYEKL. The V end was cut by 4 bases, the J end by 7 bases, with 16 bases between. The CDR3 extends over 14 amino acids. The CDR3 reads CASSPAEAQLEAFF. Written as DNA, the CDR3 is TGCGCCAGCAGCCCAGCGGAGGCACAGCTTGAAGCTTTCTTT.

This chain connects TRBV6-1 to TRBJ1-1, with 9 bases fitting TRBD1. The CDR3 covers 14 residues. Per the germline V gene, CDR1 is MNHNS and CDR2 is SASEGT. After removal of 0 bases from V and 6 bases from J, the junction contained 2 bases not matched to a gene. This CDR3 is CASSEAGQGSEAFF. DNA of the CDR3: TGTGCCAGCAGTGAAGCGGGACAGGGTTCTGAAGCTTTCTTT.

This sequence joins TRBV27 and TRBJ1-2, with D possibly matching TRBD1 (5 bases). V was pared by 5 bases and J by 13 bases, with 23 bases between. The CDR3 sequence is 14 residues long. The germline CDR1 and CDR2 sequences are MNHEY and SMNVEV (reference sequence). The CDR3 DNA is TGTGCCAGCAGTACCTCGACAGCGTTCCCCTCGCGCACCTTC. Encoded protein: CASSTSTAFPSRTF.

The CDR3, as DNA: TGTGCCAGCAGCGTAGATGCAGGGAAGACTGGCACTGAAGCTTTCTTT. As protein: CASSVDAGKTGTEAFF. This sequence joins TRBV9 and TRBJ1-1; the D gene is possibly TRBD1 (5 bases). This CDR3 contains 16 residues. Germline V CDR1 and CDR2: SGDLS, YYNGEE. V lost 0 bases to trimming and J lost 4 bases, with 16 bases between them.

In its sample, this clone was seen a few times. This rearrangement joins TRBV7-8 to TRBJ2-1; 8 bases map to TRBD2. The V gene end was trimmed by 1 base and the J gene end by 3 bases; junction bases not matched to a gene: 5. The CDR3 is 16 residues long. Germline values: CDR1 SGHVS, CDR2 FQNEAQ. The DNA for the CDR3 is TGTGCCAGCAGCTTAGTGTCGGGAGGGCACTACAATGAGCAGTTCTTC. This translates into CASSLVSGGHYNEQFF.

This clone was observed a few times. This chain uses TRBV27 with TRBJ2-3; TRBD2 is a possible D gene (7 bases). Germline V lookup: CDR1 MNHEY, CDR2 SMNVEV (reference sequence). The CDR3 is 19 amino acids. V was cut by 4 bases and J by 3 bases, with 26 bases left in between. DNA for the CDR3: TGTGCCAGCAGTTCCACCCCCCTACCAAGGGGGGGCCCGACAGATACGCAGTATTTT. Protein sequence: CASSSTPLPRGGPTDTQYF.

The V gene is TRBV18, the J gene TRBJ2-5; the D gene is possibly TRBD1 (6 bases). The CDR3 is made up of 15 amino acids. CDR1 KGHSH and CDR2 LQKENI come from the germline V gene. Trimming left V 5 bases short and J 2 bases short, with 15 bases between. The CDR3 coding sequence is TGTGCCAGCTCAAGGGACAACGGTGGTCAAGAGACCCAGTACTTC. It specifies CASSRDNGGQETQYF.

CDR3 sequence reads: CSARQGEQPQHF. The DNA of the CDR3 is TGCAGCGCCCGACAGGGTGAACAGCCCCAGCATTTT. The V and J genes are TRBV29-1 and TRBJ1-5; TRBD1 aligns across 7 bases. With 7 bases clipped from V and 7 bases from J, the junction kept 7 bases outside the gene matches. The CDR3 totals 12 residues. The germline gives CDR1 SQVTM, CDR2 ANQGSEA.

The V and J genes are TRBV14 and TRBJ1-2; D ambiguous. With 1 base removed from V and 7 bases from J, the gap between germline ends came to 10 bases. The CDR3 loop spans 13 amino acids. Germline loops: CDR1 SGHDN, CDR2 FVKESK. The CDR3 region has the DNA TGTGCCAGCAGCCAAGGAGGTGGAAGTGGCTACACCTTC. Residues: CASSQGGGSGYTF.

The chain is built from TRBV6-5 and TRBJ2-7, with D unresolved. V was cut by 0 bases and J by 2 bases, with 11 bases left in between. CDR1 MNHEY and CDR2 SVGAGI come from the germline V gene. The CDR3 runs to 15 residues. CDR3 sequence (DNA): TGTGCCAGCAGTTACTCCGGGTTGAAACCCTACGAGCAGTACTTC. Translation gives CASSYSGLKPYEQYF.

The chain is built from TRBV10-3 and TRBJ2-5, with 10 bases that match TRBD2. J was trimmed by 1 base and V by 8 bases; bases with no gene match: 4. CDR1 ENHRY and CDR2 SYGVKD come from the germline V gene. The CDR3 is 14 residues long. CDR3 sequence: CAIGTSGAQETQYF. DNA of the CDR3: TGTGCCATCGGCACTAGCGGGGCCCAAGAGACCCAGTACTTC.

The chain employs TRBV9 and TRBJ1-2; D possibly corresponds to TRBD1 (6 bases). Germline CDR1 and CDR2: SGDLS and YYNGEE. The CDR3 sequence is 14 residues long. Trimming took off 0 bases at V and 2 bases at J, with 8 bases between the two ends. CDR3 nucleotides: TGTGCCAGCAGCGTAGCTACAGGGAACTATGGCTACACCTTC. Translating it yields CASSVATGNYGYTF. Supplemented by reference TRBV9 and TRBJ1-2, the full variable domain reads DSGVTQTPKHLITATGQRVTLRCSPRSGDLSVYWYQQSLDQGLQFLIQYYNGEERAKGNILERFSAQQFPDLHSELNLSSLELGDSALYFCASSVATGNYGYTFGSGTRLTVV.

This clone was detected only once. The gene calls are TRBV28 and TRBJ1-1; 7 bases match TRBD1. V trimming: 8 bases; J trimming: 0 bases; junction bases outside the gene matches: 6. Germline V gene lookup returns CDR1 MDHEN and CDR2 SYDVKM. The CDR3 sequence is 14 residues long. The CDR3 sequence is CASYTGDVNTEAFF. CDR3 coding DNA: TGTGCCAGCTATACAGGGGACGTGAACACTGAAGCTTTCTTT.

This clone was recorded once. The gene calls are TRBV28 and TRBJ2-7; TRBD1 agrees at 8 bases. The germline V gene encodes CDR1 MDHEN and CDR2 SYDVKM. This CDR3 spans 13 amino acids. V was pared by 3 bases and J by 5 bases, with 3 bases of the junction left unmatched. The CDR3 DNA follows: TGTGCCAGCAGTTTGGACAGGGATAACGAGCAGTACTTC. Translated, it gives CASSLDRDNEQYF. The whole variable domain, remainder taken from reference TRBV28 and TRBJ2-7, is DVKVTQSSRYLVKRTGEKVFLECVQDMDHENMFWYRQDPGLGLRLIYFSYDVKMKEKGDIPEGYSVSREKKERFSLILESASTNQTSMYLCASSLDRDNEQYFGPGTRLTVT.

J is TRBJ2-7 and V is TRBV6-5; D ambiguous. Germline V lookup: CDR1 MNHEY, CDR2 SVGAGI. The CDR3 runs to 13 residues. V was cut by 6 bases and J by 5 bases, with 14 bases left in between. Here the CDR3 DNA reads TGTGCCAGCAGACCCGGTAATGAGGACGAGCAGTACTTC. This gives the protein CASRPGNEDEQYF.

CDR3: CASSASSGRDHEQFF. In DNA form, the CDR3 reads TGTGCCAGCAGTGCGAGTAGCGGGAGGGACCATGAGCAGTTCTTC. The J gene is TRBJ2-1, the V gene TRBV2; 11 positions match TRBD2. The CDR3 loop spans 15 amino acids. The ends lost 4 bases at V and 8 bases at J; junction bases unmatched: 7. The germline V gene encodes CDR1 SNHLY and CDR2 FYNNEI. Filled out from reference TRBV2 and TRBJ2-1, the complete variable domain reads EPEVTQTPSHQVTQMGQEVILRCVPISNHLYFYWYRQILGQKVEFLVSFYNNEISEKSEIFDDQFSVERPDGSNFTLKIRSTKLEDSAMYFCASSASSGRDHEQFFGPGTRLTVL.

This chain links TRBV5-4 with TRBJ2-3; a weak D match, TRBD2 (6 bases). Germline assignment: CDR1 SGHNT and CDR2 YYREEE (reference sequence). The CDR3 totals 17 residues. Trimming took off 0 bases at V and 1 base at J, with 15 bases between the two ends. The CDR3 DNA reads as TGTGCCAGCAGCTTGGTCGGGCGGGCTAGCGGCACAGATACGCAGTATTTT. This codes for CASSLVGRASGTDTQYF.

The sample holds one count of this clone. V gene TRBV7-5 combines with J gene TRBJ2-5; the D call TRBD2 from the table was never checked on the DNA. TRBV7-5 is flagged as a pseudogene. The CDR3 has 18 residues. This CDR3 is CVRSPPPPTRKWLETQYF. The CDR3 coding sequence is TGTGTCAGAAGCCCTCCGCCCCCGACTAGGAAGTGGTTAGAGACCCAGTACTTC.

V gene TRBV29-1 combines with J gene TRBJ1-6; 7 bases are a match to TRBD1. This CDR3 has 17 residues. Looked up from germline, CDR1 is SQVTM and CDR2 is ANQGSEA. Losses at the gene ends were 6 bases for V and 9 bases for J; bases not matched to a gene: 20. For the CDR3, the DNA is TGCAGCGTAAACCCGGGACAGACGGGGGTTGCAGGTTCACCCCTCCACTTT. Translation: CSVNPGQTGVAGSPLHF.

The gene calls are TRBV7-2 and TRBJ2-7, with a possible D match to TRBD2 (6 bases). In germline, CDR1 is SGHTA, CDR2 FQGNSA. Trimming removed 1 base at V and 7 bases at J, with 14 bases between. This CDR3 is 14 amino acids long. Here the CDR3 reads CASSLEGGLGEQYF. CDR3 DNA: TGTGCCAGCAGCTTAGAAGGAGGGTTGGGGGAGCAGTACTTC.

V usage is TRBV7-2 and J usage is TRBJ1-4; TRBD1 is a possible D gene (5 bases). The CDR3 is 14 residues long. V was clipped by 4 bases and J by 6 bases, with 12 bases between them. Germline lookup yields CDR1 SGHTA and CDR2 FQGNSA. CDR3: CASSSTATYEKLFF. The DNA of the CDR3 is TGTGCCAGCAGCTCGACAGCTACTTATGAAAAACTGTTTTTT.

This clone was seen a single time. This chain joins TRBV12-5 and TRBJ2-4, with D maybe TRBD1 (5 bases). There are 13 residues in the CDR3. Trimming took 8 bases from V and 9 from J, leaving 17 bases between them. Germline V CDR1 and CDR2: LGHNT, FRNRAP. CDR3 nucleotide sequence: TGTGCTAGTCGGAGAGAAGGGGTGGGCATTCAGTACTTC. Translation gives CASRREGVGIQYF.

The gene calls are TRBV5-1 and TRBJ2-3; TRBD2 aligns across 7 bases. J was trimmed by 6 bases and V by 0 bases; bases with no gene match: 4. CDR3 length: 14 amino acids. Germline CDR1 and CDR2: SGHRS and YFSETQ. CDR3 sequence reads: CASSLGLAVDTQYF. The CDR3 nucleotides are TGCGCCAGCAGCTTGGGTCTAGCGGTGGATACGCAGTATTTT.

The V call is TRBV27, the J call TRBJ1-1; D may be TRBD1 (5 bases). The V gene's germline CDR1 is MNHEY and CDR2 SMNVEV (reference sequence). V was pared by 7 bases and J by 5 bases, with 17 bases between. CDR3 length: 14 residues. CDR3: CASNEDRFRTEAFF. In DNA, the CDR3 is TGTGCCAGCAATGAAGACAGATTCCGAACTGAAGCTTTCTTT.

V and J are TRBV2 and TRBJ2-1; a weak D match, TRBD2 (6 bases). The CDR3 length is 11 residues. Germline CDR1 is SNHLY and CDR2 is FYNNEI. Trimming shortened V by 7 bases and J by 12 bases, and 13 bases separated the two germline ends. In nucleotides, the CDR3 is TGTGCCAGCATCGGAGGGGACCGGCAGTTCTTC. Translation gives CASIGGDRQFF.